This passage covers 8 T cell receptor beta chains from one sample sequenced in a study of cytomegalovirus exposure and HLA in healthy donors. PCR employed 60 Vbeta and 13 Jbeta primers. Generated by immunoSEQ multiplex PCR, the TCRdb table keeps only in-frame clones and is missing some. The table has roughly 180,000 clones, roughly 84% seen once. The sequenced material came from PBMCs. The receptors stem from a man aged 25-40 years in good health and CMV-seronegative.

The V gene is TRBV18, the J gene TRBJ2-1, with TRBD1 matching over 9 bases. The CDR3 consists of 15 residues. Per the germline V gene, CDR1 is KGHSH and CDR2 is LQKENI. J was trimmed by 9 bases and V by 3 bases; bases with no gene match: 9. CDR3 sequence reads: CASSPGAGTGTEQFF. The DNA of the CDR3 is TGTGCCAGCTCACCCGGCGCCGGGACAGGGACTGAGCAGTTCTTC.

The V gene is TRBV27, the J gene TRBJ2-7; a possible D gene is TRBD1 (6 bases). CDR3 length: 16 residues. Germline CDR1 and CDR2: MNHEY and SMNVEV (reference sequence). The ends were cut back, 8 bases at V and 5 bases at J, with 25 bases in the middle. The CDR3 loop reads CASSPGGGQILNEQYF. CDR3 in DNA: TGTGCCAGCTCCCCAGGTGGGGGACAAATCCTCAACGAGCAGTACTTC.

This chain uses TRBV9 with TRBJ1-1; D possibly corresponds to TRBD1 (5 bases). This CDR3 spans 14 amino acids. V lost 1 base to trimming and J lost 5 bases, with 12 bases between them. Germline V CDR1 and CDR2: SGDLS, YYNGEE. CDR3 nucleotides: TGTGCCAGCAGCGTACAGGGTATAGGAACTGAAGCTTTCTTT. Its protein product is CASSVQGIGTEAFF. The whole variable domain, filled in from reference TRBV9 and TRBJ1-1, reads DSGVTQTPKHLITATGQRVTLRCSPRSGDLSVYWYQQSLDQGLQFLIQYYNGEERAKGNILERFSAQQFPDLHSELNLSSLELGDSALYFCASSVQGIGTEAFFGQGTRLTVV.

In DNA form, the CDR3 reads TGTGCCAGCAGCCAACCGGGACTTAGCTACAATGAGCAGTTCTTC. It codes for CASSQPGLSYNEQFF. This chain joins TRBV14 and TRBJ2-1, with a weak D call TRBD2 (6 bases). Germline CDR1 and CDR2: SGHDN and FVKESK. Trimming left V 2 bases short and J 3 bases short, with 11 bases between. The CDR3 is 15 amino acids.

This chain connects TRBV30 to TRBJ1-6, with D perhaps matching TRBD1 (5 bases). V was cut by 3 bases and J by 10 bases, with 10 bases left in between. The CDR3 runs 12 residues. CDR1 and CDR2 from the germline V gene are GTSNPN and SVGIG (reference sequence). CDR3 region: CAWRQGGSPLHF. Here the CDR3 DNA reads TGTGCCTGGAGGCAGGGAGGATCACCCCTCCACTTT.

The chain carries TRBV9 and TRBJ2-5; TRBD2 aligns across 7 bases. CDR3 size: 15 residues. Trimming removed 4 bases from V and 2 bases from J; junction bases left unmatched: 8. Germline loops: CDR1 SGDLS, CDR2 YYNGEE. The DNA for the CDR3 is TGTGCCAGCAGCCCCAGTGTCGGGGGGCAAGAGACCCAGTACTTC. It translates to CASSPSVGGQETQYF.

The gene calls are TRBV27 and TRBJ2-2; TRBD1 agrees at 7 bases. CDR1 MNHEY and CDR2 SMNVEV come from the germline V gene (reference sequence). The junction had 7 bases not matched to a gene; V was cut back by 3 bases and J by 3 bases. This CDR3 region has 16 residues. CDR3 amino acids: CASSFGLDRDTGELFF. The CDR3 DNA reads TGTGCCAGCAGTTTCGGGCTTGACAGGGACACCGGGGAGCTGTTTTTT.

The chain employs TRBV6-1 and TRBJ1-5; 7 nucleotides align to TRBD1. Germline trimming cut 1 base from V and 0 bases from J; bases unmatched to any gene: 3. CDR1 MNHNS and CDR2 SASEGT come from the germline V gene. The CDR3 contains 16 residues. CDR3 in amino acids: CASSEVGTVSNQPQHF. Written as DNA, the CDR3 is TGTGCCAGCAGTGAAGTAGGGACAGTTAGCAATCAGCCCCAGCATTTT.